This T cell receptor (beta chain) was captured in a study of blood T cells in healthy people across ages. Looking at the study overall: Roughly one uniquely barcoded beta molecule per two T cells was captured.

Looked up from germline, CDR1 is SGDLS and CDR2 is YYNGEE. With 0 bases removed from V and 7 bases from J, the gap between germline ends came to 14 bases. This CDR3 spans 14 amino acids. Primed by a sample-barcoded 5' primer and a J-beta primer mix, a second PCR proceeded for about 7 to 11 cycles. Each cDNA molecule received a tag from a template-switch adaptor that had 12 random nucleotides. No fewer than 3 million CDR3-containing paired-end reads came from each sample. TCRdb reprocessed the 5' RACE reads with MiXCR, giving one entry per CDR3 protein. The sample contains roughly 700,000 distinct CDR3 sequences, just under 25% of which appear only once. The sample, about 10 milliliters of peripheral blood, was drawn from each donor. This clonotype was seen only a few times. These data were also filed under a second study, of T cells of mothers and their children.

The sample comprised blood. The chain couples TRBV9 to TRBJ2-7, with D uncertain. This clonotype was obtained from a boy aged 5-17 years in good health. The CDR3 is CASSVVPGTTEQYF. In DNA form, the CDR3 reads TGTGCCAGCAGCGTAGTTCCGGGTACTACGGAGCAGTACTTC.